The TCR beta chain under discussion was sequenced for a study of CD8+ T cells in alopecia areata (dated by TCRdb to 2016 to 2019). With regard to the full study: The treated patients took part in an open-label pilot trial in which moderate-to-severe alopecia areata was treated with oral tofacitinib at 5 to 10 mg twice daily. Patients on tofacitinib were biopsied at baseline and after 4 and 24 weeks of treatment, and several of the patients also had a later scalp biopsy. Scalp tissue and sorted CD4+ and CD8+ peripheral blood T cells from patchy and totalis/universalis alopecia areata patients and from healthy controls were covered by human TCRbeta sequencing. Tofacitinib was given for 6 to 18 months, followed by 6 months of follow-up off drug to assess delayed response and recurrence. The study used high-throughput TCRbeta sequencing to examine T cell clonal expansion in alopecia areata, in both the C3H/HeJ mouse model and human patients. Scalp clonality was compared among normal scalp (n=4), patchy alopecia areata scalp (n=8), and alopecia totalis/universalis scalp (n=8). RNA came from the PAXgene miRNA kit for fixed scalp, the miRNeasy kit for PBMCs, and the RNeasy kit for mouse skin. immunoSEQ multiplex PCR using 35 Vbeta forward primers and 13 Jbeta reverse primers was used to amplify TCRbeta CDR3 regions.

The library was made by the immunoSEQ multiplex PCR assay. For TCR sequencing, RNA was extracted from every sample and reverse transcribed into cDNA to serve as template. First-strand cDNA was synthesized using SuperScript III with a 2:1 mix of oligo-dT and random hexamers. A synthetic immune receptor repertoire was used to measure amplification bias, and any remaining bias was corrected computationally. As for the original processing: Raw reads were preprocessed to remove errors, and CDR3 was defined by IMGT conventions from the conserved cysteine to phenylalanine. Clonality was computed by normalizing Shannon entropy by log2 of the number of productive unique TCRs and subtracting the result from 1. Whether each scalp clone was CD4 or CD8 was inferred by checking scalp TCRbeta sequences against the CD4 and CD8 repertoires from sorted blood. This is the immuneACCESS table as TCRdb keeps it, with only in-frame sequences that have V and J called. A part of the clones is gone; compared with another copy, unresolved V genes explain less than half, and the rest is unexplained. From that table come the V and J calls and clone size; the DNA was used to work out D and trimming. This sample comprises roughly 150,000 clones, roughly 64% of them detected only once. The leading ten clones occupy 6.4% of the sample.

The sample holds a few counts of this clone. Its antigen specificity is not known. No much larger clone is present one base from it, and per-base qualities are unavailable. This specimen's time point label, per the study, means: baseline before oral tofacitinib. Lesional scalp punch biopsies and peripheral blood were obtained from alopecia areata patients. PBMCs were isolated by density centrifugation and stained for CD3, CD4 and CD8, after which CD4+ and CD8+ T cells were sorted on a FACSAria. Including cysteine and phenylalanine, the CDR3 has 12 amino acids. Of all the DNA, just the CDR3 is kept, 36 bases in frame from base 1. Based on the germline V gene, the CDR1 and CDR2 sequences are SQVTM and ANQGSEA. Trimming takes 0 bases from V and 2 bases from J, and the germline ends sit 5 bases apart. General study outcomes and caveats: Lesional scalp, especially in alopecia totalis/universalis, showed higher clonality and more expanded CD8+ clones than normal scalp, suggesting antigenic drive. Shared TCR sequences between patients were less evident than in mice, which may be partly attributable to HLA diversity in the patient population. Unlike mouse skin, which is dominated by gammadelta T cells, normal human skin has resident alphabeta T cells that are also sequenced, and this complicates analysis of the scalp TCR repertoire.

The starting material was CD4+ T cells sorted from blood, obtained at week 0. The receptor was isolated from a human donor with alopecia areata. The receptor chain draws on TRBV29-1 and TRBJ2-7; no confident D gene assignment can be made. CDR3 sequence: CSVEDGTYEQYF. The nucleotides are TGCAGCGTTGAAGATGGCACCTACGAGCAGTACTTC.